This entry describes one T cell receptor beta chain. The CDR3 contains 16 residues. Germline-derived CDR1 and CDR2 are LNHDA and SQIVND (reference sequence). The V end was cut by 4 bases, the J end by 3 bases, with 15 bases between. This sample was included in a study of cytomegalovirus exposure and HLA in healthy donors. The PCR contained 60 Vbeta and 13 Jbeta primers. Using immunoSEQ multiplex PCR, the repertoire was profiled, and TCRdb retains in-frame clones only, with some absent. The profile shows some 110,000 clones, 9% to 10% of them singletons. The sequencing sample was made of PBMCs. This chain links TRBV19 with TRBJ2-2; the D gene is possibly TRBD1 (6 bases). This TCR was sampled from a man aged 30 to 39 in good health and CMV-seronegative. The CDR3 DNA reads TGTGCCAGTAGTAACGCGGACAGCCAGCACACCGGGGAGCTGTTTTTT. This encodes CASSNADSQHTGELFF.